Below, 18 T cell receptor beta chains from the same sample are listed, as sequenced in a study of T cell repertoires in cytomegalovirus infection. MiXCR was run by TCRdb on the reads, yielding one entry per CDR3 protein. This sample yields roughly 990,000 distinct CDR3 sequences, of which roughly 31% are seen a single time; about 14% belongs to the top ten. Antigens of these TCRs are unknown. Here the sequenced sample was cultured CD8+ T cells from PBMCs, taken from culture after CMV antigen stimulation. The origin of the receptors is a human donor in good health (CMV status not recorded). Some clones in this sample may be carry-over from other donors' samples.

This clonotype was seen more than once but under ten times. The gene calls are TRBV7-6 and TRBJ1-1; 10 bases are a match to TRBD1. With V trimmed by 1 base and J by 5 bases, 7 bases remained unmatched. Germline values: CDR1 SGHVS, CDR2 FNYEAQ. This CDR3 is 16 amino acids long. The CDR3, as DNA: TGTGCCAGCAGCTTAGAAACTTGGACAGGGGGAACTGAAGCTTTCTTT. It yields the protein CASSLETWTGGTEAFF.

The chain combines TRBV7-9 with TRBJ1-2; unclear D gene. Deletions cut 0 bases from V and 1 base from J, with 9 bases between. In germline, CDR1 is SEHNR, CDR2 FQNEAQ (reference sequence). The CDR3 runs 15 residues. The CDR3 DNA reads TGTGCCAGCAGCTTAGCTTTTCGGATTAACTATGGCTACACCTTC. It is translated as CASSLAFRINYGYTF.

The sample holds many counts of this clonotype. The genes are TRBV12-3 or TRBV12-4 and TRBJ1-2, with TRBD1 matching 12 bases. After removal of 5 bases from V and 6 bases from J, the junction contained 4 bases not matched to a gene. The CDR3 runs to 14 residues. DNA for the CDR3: TGTGCCAGCAGTGGGACAGGGGGCAACGATGGCTACACCTTC. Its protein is CASSGTGGNDGYTF.

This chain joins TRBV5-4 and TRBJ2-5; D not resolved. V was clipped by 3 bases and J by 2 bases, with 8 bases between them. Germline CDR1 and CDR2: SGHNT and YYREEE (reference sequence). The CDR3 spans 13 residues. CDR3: CASSWAEQETQYF. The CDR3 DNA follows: TGTGCCAGCAGCTGGGCGGAACAAGAGACCCAGTACTTC.

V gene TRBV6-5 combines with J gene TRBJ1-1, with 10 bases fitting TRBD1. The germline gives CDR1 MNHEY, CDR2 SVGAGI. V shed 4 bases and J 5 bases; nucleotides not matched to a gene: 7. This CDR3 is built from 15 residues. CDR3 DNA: TGTGCCAGCAGTTGGACAGGGGGGTTAGGAACTGAAGCTTTCTTT. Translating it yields CASSWTGGLGTEAFF.

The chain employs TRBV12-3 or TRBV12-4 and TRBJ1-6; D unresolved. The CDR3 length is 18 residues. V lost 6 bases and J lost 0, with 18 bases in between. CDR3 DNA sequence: TGTGCCAGCAGCCTCGGGCACCAAATTAGCTCCTATAATTCACCCCTCCACTTT. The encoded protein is CASSLGHQISSYNSPLHF.

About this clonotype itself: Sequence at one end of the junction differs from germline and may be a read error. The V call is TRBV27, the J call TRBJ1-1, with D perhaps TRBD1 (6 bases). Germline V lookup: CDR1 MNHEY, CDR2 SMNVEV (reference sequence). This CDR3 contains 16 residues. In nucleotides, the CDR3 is TGTGCCAGCAGTTTCGGGGGGGGCCTAACGAACGCTGAAGCTTTCTTT. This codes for CASSFGGGLTNAEAFF.

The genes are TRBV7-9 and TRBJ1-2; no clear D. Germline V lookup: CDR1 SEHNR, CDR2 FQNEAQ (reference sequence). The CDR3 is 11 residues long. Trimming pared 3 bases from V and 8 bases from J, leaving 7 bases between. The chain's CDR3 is CASSFLGGYTF. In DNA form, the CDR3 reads TGTGCCAGCAGCTTCCTAGGGGGCTACACCTTC.

CDR3 DNA sequence: TGTGCCAGCAGTTACACCCGGGACAGCTACAATGAGCAGTTCTTC. It encodes CASSYTRDSYNEQFF. The chain carries TRBV6-5 and TRBJ2-1, with 7 nucleotides matching TRBD1. The germline V gene encodes CDR1 MNHEY and CDR2 SVGAGI. This CDR3 comprises 15 residues. V trimming: 2 bases; J trimming: 3 bases; junction bases outside the gene matches: 4.

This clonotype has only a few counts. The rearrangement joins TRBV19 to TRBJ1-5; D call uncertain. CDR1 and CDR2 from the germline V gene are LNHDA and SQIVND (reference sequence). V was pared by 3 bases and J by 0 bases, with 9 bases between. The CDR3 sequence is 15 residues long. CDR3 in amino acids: CASSIFGYSNQPQHF. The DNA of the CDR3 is TGTGCCAGTAGTATTTTCGGGTATAGCAATCAGCCCCAGCATTTT.

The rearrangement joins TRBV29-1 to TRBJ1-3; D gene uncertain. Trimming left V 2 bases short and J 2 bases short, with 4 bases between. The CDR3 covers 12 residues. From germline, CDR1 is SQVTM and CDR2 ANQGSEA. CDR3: CSVESAGNTIYF. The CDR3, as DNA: TGCAGCGTTGAAAGTGCTGGAAACACCATATATTTT.

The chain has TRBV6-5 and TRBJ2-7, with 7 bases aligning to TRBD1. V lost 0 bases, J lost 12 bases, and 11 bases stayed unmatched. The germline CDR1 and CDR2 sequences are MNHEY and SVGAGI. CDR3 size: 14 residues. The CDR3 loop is CASSYSAGGDVWYF. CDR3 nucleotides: TGTGCCAGCAGTTACTCGGCAGGGGGTGACGTTTGGTACTTC.

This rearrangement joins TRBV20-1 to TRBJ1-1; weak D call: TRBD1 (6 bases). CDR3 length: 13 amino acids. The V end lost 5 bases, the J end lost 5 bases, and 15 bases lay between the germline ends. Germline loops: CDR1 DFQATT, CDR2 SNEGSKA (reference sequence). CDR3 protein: CSAQGYLGTEAFF. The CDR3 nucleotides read TGCAGTGCTCAGGGGTACCTGGGGACTGAAGCTTTCTTT.

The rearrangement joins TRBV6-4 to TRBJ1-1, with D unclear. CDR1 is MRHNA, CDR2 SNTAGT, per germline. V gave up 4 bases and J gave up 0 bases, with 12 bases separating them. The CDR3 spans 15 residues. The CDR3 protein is CASSASPTMNTEAFF. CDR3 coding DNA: TGTGCCAGCAGTGCATCGCCGACCATGAACACTGAAGCTTTCTTT.

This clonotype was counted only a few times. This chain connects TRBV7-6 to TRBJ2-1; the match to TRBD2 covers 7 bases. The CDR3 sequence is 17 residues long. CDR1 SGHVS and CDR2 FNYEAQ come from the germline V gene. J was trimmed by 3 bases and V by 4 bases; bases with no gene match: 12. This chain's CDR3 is CASSSLPAGSYYNEQFF. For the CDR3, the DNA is TGTGCCAGCAGCTCCCTACCAGCGGGGAGCTACTACAATGAGCAGTTCTTC.

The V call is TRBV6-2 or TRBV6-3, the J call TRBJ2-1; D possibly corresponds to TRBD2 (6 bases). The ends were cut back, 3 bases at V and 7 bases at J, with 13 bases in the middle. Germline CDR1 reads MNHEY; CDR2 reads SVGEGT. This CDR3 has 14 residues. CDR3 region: CASSYSGPTNEQFF. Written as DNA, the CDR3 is TGTGCCAGCAGTTATAGCGGACCCACTAATGAGCAGTTCTTC.

DNA for the CDR3: TGTGCCAGCGAGGGACTAGCGCCGGAGCAGTACTTC. As protein: CASEGLAPEQYF. The chain has TRBV6-2 or TRBV6-3 and TRBJ2-7; TRBD2 matches 10 bases. V was clipped by 8 bases and J by 7 bases; unmatched bases: 5. CDR1 and CDR2 (germline): MNHEY, SVGEGT. The CDR3 is 12 amino acids.

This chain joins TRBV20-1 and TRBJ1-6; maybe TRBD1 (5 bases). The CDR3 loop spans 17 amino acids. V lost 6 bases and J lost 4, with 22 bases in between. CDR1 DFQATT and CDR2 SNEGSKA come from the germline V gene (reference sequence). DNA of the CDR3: TGCAGTGCCCCGATGCCTGGAGACAGAACGTATAATTCACCCCTCCACTTT. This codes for CSAPMPGDRTYNSPLHF.